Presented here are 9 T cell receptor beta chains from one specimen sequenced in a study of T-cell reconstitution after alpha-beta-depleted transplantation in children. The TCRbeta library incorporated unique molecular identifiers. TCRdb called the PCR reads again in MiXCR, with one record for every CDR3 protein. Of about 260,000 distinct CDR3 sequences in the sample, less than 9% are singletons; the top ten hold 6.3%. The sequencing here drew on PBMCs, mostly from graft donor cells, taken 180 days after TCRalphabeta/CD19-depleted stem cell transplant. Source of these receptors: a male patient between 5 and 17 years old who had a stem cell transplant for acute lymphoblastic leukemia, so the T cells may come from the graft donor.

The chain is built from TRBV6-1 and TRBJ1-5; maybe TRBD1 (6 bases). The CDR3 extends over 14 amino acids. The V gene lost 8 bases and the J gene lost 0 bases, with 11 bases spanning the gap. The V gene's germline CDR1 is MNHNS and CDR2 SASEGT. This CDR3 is CASLGTHSNQPQHF. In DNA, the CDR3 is TGTGCCAGCCTTGGGACACATAGCAATCAGCCCCAGCATTTT.

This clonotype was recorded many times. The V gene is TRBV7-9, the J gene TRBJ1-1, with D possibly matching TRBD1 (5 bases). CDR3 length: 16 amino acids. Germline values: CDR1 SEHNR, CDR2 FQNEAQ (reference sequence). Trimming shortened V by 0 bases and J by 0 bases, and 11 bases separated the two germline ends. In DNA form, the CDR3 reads TGTGCCAGCAGCTTAGCGGTCAGGGTCTTGAACACTGAAGCTTTCTTT. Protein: CASSLAVRVLNTEAFF. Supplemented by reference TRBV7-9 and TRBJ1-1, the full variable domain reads DTGVSQNPRHKITKRGQNVTFRCDPISEHNRLYWYRQTLGQGPEFLTYFQNEAQLEKSRLLSDRFSAERPKGSFSTLEIQRTEQGDSAMYLCASSLAVRVLNTEAFFGQGTRLTVV.

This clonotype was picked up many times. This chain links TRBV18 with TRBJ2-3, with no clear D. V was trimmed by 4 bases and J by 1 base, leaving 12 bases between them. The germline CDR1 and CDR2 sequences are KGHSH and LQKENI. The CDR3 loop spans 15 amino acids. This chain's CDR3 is CASSQIQSRTDTQYF. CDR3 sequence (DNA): TGTGCCAGCTCACAAATACAGAGCCGCACAGATACGCAGTATTTT.

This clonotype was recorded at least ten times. The CDR3 DNA reads as TGTGCCAGCAGTCGTTACATCGGGATAGGGGAGCAGTTCTTC. Protein sequence: CASSRYIGIGEQFF. The chain combines TRBV27 with TRBJ2-1, with D maybe TRBD2 (5 bases). This CDR3 has 14 amino acids. Germline values: CDR1 MNHEY, CDR2 SMNVEV (reference sequence). Deletions cut 5 bases from V and 10 bases from J, with 18 bases between.

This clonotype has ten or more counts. The CDR3 protein is CASSPGSNYGYTF. DNA for the CDR3: TGTGCCAGCAGCCCAGGGTCTAACTATGGCTACACCTTC. The rearrangement joins TRBV7-8 to TRBJ1-2; the D gene is possibly TRBD1 (5 bases). Germline V lookup: CDR1 SGHVS, CDR2 FQNEAQ. V was cut by 5 bases and J by 0 bases, with 7 bases left in between. This CDR3 contains 13 residues.

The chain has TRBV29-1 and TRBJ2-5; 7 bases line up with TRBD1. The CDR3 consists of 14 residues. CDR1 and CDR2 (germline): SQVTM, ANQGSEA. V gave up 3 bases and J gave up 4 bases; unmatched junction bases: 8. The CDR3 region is CSVDKDNRGETQYF. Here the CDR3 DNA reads TGCAGCGTTGATAAGGATAACAGGGGAGAGACCCAGTACTTC.

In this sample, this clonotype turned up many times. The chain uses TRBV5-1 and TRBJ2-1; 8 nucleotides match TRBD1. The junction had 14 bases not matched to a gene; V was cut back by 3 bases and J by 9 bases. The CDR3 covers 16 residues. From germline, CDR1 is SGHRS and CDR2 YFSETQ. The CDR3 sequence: CASSSRLQGAGSEQFF. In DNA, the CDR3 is TGCGCCAGCAGCTCCAGGCTCCAGGGGGCTGGAAGTGAGCAGTTCTTC.

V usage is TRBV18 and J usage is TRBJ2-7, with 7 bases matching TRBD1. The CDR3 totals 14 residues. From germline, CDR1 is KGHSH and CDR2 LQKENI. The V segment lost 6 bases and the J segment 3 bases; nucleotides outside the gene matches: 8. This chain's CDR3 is CASSLYGDSYEQYF. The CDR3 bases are TGTGCCAGCTCCCTCTATGGGGACAGCTACGAGCAGTACTTC.

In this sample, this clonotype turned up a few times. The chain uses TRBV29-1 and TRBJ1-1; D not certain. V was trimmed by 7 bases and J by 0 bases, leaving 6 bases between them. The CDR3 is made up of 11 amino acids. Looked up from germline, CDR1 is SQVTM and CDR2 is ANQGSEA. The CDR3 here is CSGRVNTEAFF. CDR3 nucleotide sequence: TGCAGCGGTAGGGTGAACACTGAAGCTTTCTTT.